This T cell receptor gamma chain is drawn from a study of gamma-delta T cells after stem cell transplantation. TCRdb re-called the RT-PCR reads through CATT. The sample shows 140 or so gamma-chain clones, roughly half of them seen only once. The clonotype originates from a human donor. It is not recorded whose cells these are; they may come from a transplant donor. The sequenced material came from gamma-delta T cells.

The CDR3 DNA reads TGTGCCTTGTGGGAGGTGTTAACAGCAGAGTTGGGCAAAAAAATCAAGGTATTT. This encodes CALWEVLTAELGKKIKVF. This chain connects TRGV9 to TRGJP. The J gene is absent in TCRdb and was assigned here via DNA matching to germline. The V segment lost 0 bases and the J segment 6 bases; nucleotides outside the gene matches: 8. Germline values: CDR1 GITISATS, CDR2 ISYDGTV (reference sequence). The length of the CDR3 is 18 residues.